Listed below are T cell receptor beta chains from one sample, sequenced in a study of cytomegalovirus exposure and HLA in healthy donors. TCRdb keeps only in-frame clones here, not all; method: immunoSEQ multiplex PCR. The sample consists of fewer than 250,000 clones, over 75% of them appearing once. The sample comprised PBMCs. The receptors here all came from a man between 18 and 29 years old in good health and CMV-seronegative. The CDR3 runs from the conserved cysteine through the conserved F or W. Fields, in order: V gene, J gene, D gene, clone size, CDR3 protein, CDR3 DNA. The D gene is left open where the match is weak. Some rows mark clone size as missing; the rest say once, few, many or name a class of expanded clone.

V: TRBV19; J: TRBJ2-1; D: -; size: -; CDR3: CASSTQSGYNEQFF; DNA: TGTGCCAGTAGTACTCAGAGCGGTTACAATGAGCAGTTCTTC
V: TRBV5-6; J: TRBJ2-3; D: -; size: -; CDR3: CASSLQGTTDTQYF; DNA: TGTGCCAGCAGCTTGCAGGGGACGACAGATACGCAGTATTTT
V: TRBV19; J: TRBJ2-4; D: -; size: -; CDR3: CARKGVVAKNIQYF; DNA: TGTGCCAGAAAGGGGGTGGTAGCCAAAAACATTCAGTACTTC
V: TRBV10-3; J: TRBJ2-2; D: TRBD2; size: -; CDR3: CAISEPGLAGELFF; DNA: TGTGCCATCAGTGAGCCGGGACTAGCCGGGGAGCTGTTTTTT
V: TRBV5-8; J: TRBJ2-7; D: -; size: -; CDR3: CASSLRLRSSYEQYF; DNA: TGTGCCAGCAGCTTGCGACTGAGGAGCTCCTACGAGCAGTACTTC
V: TRBV28; J: TRBJ2-7; D: TRBD2; size: -; CDR3: CASSFGGRVSYEQYF; DNA: TGTGCCAGCAGTTTTGGCGGGAGGGTTTCCTACGAGCAGTACTTC
V: TRBV9; J: TRBJ2-1; D: -; size: -; CDR3: CASSVGDEQFF; DNA: TGTGCCAGCAGCGTAGGAGATGAGCAGTTCTTC
V: TRBV7-9; J: TRBJ1-2; D: -; size: -; CDR3: CASTTTKTRTDLYYGYTF; DNA: TGTGCCAGCACCACCACCAAAACCCGGACAGACCTGTACTATGGCTACACCTTC
V: TRBV11-2; J: TRBJ1-1; D: -; size: -; CDR3: CASTRPRNTEAFF; DNA: TGTGCCAGCACCCGCCCCAGGAACACTGAAGCTTTCTTT
V: TRBV6-5; J: TRBJ2-1; D: -; size: -; CDR3: CASSYTGVDSYNEQFF; DNA: TGTGCCAGCAGTTACACAGGAGTAGATTCCTACAATGAGCAGTTCTTC
V: TRBV4-1; J: TRBJ2-7; D: -; size: -; CDR3: CASSQDPARGTYEQYF; DNA: TGCGCCAGCAGCCAAGACCCGGCCAGAGGAACCTACGAGCAGTACTTC
V: TRBV9; J: TRBJ2-1; D: -; size: few; CDR3: CASSISGLSSYNEQFF; DNA: TGTGCCAGCAGCATTAGCGGATTGAGCTCCTACAATGAGCAGTTCTTC
V: TRBV27; J: TRBJ1-1; D: -; size: -; CDR3: CASSITRAHTEAFF; DNA: TGTGCCAGCAGTATTACGCGGGCCCACACTGAAGCTTTCTTT
V: TRBV10-3; J: TRBJ1-5; D: -; size: -; CDR3: CAIRTGEVGNQPQHF; DNA: TGTGCCATCCGGACGGGGGAGGTGGGCAATCAGCCCCAGCATTTT
V: TRBV4-1; J: TRBJ2-2; D: TRBD2; size: -; CDR3: CASSPRDPAGESWTGELFF; DNA: TGCGCCAGCAGCCCACGAGACCCAGCGGGAGAGTCGTGGACCGGGGAGCTGTTTTTT
V: TRBV5-5; J: TRBJ2-7; D: TRBD2; size: few; CDR3: CASSLERGSSYEQYF; DNA: TGTGCCAGCAGCTTGGAGCGGGGGAGCTCCTACGAGCAGTACTTC
V: TRBV15; J: TRBJ1-5; D: TRBD1; size: -; CDR3: CATSRERQGAGQPQHF; DNA: TGTGCCACCAGCAGAGAACGACAGGGGGCAGGGCAGCCCCAGCATTTT
V: TRBV5-4; J: TRBJ1-6; D: -; size: few; CDR3: CASSFQVNSPLHF; DNA: TGTGCCAGCAGCTTCCAGGTCAATTCACCCCTCCACTTT